The clone carrying this T cell receptor (beta chain) was seen a handful of times. Trimming shortened V by 2 bases and J by 0 bases, and 7 bases separated the two germline ends. Germline loops: CDR1 MGHRA, CDR2 YSYEKL. The CDR3 extends over 14 amino acids. This specimen belongs to a study of T cells in Graves' hyperthyroidism and ophthalmopathy. Amplification targeted TCR beta CDR3 regions from RNA transcripts. TCR CDR3 underwent first-round RT-PCR with the HTBI primer set. TCRdb reprocessed the multiplex PCR reads via MiXCR and lists one record per CDR3 protein. The sample includes 600,000 to 900,000 distinct CDR3 sequences, roughly 15% seen only once; the top ten take roughly 8%.

The J gene is TRBJ1-1, the V gene TRBV4-1; D gene ambiguous. The sample was blood. This receptor was taken from a man in his late teens or twenties with Graves' hyperthyroidism. The CDR3 sequence: CASSQIIMNTEAFF. DNA of the CDR3: TGCGCCAGCAGCCAAATCATCATGAACACTGAAGCTTTCTTT.